This T cell receptor (beta chain) stems from a study of T cell repertoires in cytomegalovirus infection. The overall study: Public TCR beta signatures were indicative of both CMV infection and a matching HLA type.

The CDR3 covers 17 residues. CDR1 and CDR2 from the germline V gene are SEHNR and FQNEAQ (reference sequence). Trimming removed 5 bases from V and 0 bases from J; junction bases left unmatched: 5. In TCRdb, the reads were re-called with MiXCR into one record per CDR3 protein. Among 100,000 or so distinct CDR3 sequences listed, 16% were seen once. A remark on this clonotype: Its specificity is unknown.

General study points: Ex vivo responses were dominated by HLA-C-restricted CMV-specific TCR beta clonotypes.

Sequencing was performed on PBMCs. The chain has TRBV7-9 and TRBJ2-2; 11 nucleotides line up with TRBD1. The TCR comes from a human donor in good health (CMV status not recorded). Some clones in this sample may be carry-over from other donors' samples. CDR3 DNA sequence: TGTGCCAGCAGCGCGGGGACAGGGGGAGCGAACACCGGGGAGCTGTTTTTT. Encoded protein: CASSAGTGGANTGELFF.